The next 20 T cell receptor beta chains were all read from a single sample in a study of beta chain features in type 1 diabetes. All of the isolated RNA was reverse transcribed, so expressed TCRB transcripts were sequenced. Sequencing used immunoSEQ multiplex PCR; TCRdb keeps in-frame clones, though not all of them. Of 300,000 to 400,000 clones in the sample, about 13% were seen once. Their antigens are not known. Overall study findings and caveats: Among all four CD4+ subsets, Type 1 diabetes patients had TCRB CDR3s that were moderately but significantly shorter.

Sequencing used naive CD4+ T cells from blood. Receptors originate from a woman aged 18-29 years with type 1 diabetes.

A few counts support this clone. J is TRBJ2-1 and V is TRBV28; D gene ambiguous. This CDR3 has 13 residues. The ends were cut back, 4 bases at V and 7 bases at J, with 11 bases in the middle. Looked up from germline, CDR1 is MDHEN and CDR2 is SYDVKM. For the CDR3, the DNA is TGTGCCAGCAGTTGGGCTAAACGTAATGAGCAGTTCTTC. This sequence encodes CASSWAKRNEQFF.

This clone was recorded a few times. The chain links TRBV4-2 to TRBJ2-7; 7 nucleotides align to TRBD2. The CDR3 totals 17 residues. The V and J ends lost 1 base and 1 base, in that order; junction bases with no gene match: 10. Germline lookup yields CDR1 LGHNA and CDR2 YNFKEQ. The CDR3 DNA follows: TGTGCCAGCAGCCAAGCGGGCAGAAGGGGAGGGTCCTACGAGCAGTACTTC. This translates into CASSQAGRRGGSYEQYF.

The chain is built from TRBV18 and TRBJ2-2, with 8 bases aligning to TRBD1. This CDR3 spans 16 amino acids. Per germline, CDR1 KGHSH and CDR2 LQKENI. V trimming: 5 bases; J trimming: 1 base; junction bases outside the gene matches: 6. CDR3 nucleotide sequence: TGTGCCAGCTCATCAGACAGGGGACAGAACACCGGGGAGCTGTTTTTT. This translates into CASSSDRGQNTGELFF. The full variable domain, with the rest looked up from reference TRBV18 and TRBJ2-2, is NAGVMQNPRHLVRRRGQEARLRCSPMKGHSHVYWYRQLPEEGLKFMVYLQKENIIDESGMPKERFSAEFPKEGPSILRIQQVVRGDSAAYFCASSSDRGQNTGELFFGEGSRLTVL.

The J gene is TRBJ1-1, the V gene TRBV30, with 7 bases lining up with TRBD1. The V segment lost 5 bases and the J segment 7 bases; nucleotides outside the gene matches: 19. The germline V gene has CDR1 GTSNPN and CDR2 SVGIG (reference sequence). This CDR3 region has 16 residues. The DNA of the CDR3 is TGTGCCTGGGAAACAGGGGCCGCAGCCCGTGGTCGTGAAGCTTTCTTT. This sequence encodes CAWETGAAARGREAFF.

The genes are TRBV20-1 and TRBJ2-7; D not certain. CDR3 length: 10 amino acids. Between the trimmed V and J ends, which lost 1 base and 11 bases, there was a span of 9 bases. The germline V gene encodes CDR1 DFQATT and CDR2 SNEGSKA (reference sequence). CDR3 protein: CSARGPEEYF. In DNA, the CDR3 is TGCAGTGCTAGAGGCCCAGAGGAGTACTTC.

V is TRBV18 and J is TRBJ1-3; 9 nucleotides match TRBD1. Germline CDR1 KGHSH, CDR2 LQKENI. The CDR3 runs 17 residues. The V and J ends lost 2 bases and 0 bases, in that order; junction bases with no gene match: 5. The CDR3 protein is CASSPGTGPISGNTIYF. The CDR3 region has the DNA TGTGCCAGCTCACCAGGGACAGGGCCGATCTCTGGAAACACCATATATTTT.

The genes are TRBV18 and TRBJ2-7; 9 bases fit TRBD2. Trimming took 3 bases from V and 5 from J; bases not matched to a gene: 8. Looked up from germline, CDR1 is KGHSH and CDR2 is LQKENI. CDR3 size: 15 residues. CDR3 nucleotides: TGTGCCAGCTCACCGACCGGCCTAGCGGGAAACGAGCAGTACTTC. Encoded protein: CASSPTGLAGNEQYF.

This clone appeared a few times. This CDR3 is CASSLGTSDETQYF. CDR3 bases: TGCGCCAGCAGCTTGGGAACTAGCGATGAGACCCAGTACTTC. J is TRBJ2-5 and V is TRBV5-1; 7 positions agree with TRBD2. Unmatched junction bases numbered 4, after V lost 0 bases and J lost 5 bases. The germline gives CDR1 SGHRS, CDR2 YFSETQ. The CDR3 sequence is 14 residues long.

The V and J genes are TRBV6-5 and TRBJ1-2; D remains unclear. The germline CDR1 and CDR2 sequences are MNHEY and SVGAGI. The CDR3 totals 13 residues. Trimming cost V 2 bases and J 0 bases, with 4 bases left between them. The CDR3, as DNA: TGTGCCAGCAGTTACCAATCTAACTATGGCTACACCTTC. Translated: CASSYQSNYGYTF.

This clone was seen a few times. This chain's CDR3 is CASSLGMFWGQEDTQYF. As DNA, the CDR3 is TGTGCCAGCAGCTTAGGAATGTTCTGGGGGCAAGAAGATACGCAGTATTTT. The chain couples TRBV5-4 to TRBJ2-3; maybe TRBD1 (6 bases). V lost 2 bases and J lost 5, with 21 bases in between. The CDR3 is made up of 17 amino acids. CDR1 and CDR2 from the germline V gene are SGHNT and YYREEE (reference sequence). Based on the CDR3 plus reference TRBV5-4 and TRBJ2-3, the full variable domain is ETGVTQSPTHLIKTRGQQVTLRCSSQSGHNTVSWYQQALGQGPQFIFQYYREEENGRGNFPPRFSGLQFPNYSSELNVNALELDDSALYLCASSLGMFWGQEDTQYFGPGTRLTVL.

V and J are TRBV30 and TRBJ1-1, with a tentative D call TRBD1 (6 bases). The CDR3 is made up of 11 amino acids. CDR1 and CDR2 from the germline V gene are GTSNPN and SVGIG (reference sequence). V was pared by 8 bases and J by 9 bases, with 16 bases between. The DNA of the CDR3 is TGTGCCCTAAGATCGGGGGGCAAAGCTTTCTTT. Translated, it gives CALRSGGKAFF.

The CDR3 sequence: CASNRLAGAVETQYF. The CDR3 bases are TGTGCCAGTAATCGGCTAGCGGGAGCTGTAGAGACCCAGTACTTC. The rearrangement uses TRBV28 and TRBJ2-5; 10 bases are shared with TRBD2. Per the germline V gene, CDR1 is MDHEN and CDR2 is SYDVKM. V trimming: 9 bases; J trimming: 4 bases; junction bases outside the gene matches: 11. The CDR3 covers 15 residues. The full variable domain, in which reference TRBV28 and TRBJ2-5 provide the parts outside the CDR3, is DVKVTQSSRYLVKRTGEKVFLECVQDMDHENMFWYRQDPGLGLRLIYFSYDVKMKEKGDIPEGYSVSREKKERFSLILESASTNQTSMYLCASNRLAGAVETQYFGPGTRLLVL.

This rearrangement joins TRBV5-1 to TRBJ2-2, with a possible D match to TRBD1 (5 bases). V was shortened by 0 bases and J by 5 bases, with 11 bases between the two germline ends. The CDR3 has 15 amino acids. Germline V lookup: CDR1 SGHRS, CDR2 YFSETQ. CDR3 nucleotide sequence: TGCGCCAGCAGCTTGGGCAGGGTAAAGACCGGGGAGCTGTTTTTT. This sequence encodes CASSLGRVKTGELFF.

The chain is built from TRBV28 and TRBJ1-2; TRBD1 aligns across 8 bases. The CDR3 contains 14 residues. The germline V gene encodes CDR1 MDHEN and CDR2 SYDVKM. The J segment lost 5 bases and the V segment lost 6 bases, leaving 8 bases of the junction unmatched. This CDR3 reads CASRTGTGLYGYTF. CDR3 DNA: TGTGCCAGCAGAACCGGGACAGGATTATATGGCTACACCTTC.

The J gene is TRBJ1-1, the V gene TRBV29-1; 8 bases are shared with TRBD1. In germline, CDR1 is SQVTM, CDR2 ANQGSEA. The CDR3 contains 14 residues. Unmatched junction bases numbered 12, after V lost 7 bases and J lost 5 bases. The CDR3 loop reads CSALYRGFGTEAFF. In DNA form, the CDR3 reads TGCAGCGCCTTATACAGGGGGTTCGGAACTGAAGCTTTCTTT.

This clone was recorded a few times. The chain's CDR3 is CASSPPVGQTEDTQYF. The DNA of the CDR3 is TGTGCCAGCTCACCACCGGTGGGACAAACCGAAGATACGCAGTATTTT. This chain joins TRBV18 and TRBJ2-3; D is perhaps TRBD1 (6 bases). V gave up 0 bases and J gave up 5 bases, with 15 bases separating them. This CDR3 comprises 16 residues. Germline CDR1 and CDR2: KGHSH and LQKENI.

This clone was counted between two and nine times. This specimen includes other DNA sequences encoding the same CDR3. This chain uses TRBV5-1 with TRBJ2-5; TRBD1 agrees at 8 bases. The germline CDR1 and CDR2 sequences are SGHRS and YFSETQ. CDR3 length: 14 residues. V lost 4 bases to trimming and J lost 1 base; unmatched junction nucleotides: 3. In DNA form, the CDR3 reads TGCGCCAGCAGCCCCGGACAGGGCCAAGAGACCCAGTACTTC. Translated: CASSPGQGQETQYF.

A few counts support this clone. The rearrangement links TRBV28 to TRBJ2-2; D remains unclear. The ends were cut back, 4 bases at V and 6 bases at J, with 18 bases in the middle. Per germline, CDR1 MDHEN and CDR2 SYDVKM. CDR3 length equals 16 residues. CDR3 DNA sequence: TGTGCCAGCAGTTCGCCGACACCCCTGGTGTCCGGGGAGCTGTTTTTT. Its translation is CASSSPTPLVSGELFF.

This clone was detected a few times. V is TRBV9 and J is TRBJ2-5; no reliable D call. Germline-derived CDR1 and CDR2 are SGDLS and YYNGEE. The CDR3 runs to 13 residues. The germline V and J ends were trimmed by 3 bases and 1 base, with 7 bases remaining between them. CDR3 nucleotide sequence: TGTGCCAGCAGCGGTAGAGTCCAAGAGACCCAGTACTTC. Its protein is CASSGRVQETQYF.

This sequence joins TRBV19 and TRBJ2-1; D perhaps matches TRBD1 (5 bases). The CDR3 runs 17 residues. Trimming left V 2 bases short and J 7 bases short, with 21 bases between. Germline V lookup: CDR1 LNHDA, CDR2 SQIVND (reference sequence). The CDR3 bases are TGTGCCAGTAGTATAAGGGCCACCTGGGCAGGGTCGAATGAGCAGTTCTTC. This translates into CASSIRATWAGSNEQFF. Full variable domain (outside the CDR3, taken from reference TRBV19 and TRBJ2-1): DGGITQSPKYLFRKEGQNVTLSCEQNLNHDAMYWYRQDPGQGLRLIYYSQIVNDFQKGDIAEGYSVSREKKESFPLTVTSAQKNPTAFYLCASSIRATWAGSNEQFFGPGTRLTVL.